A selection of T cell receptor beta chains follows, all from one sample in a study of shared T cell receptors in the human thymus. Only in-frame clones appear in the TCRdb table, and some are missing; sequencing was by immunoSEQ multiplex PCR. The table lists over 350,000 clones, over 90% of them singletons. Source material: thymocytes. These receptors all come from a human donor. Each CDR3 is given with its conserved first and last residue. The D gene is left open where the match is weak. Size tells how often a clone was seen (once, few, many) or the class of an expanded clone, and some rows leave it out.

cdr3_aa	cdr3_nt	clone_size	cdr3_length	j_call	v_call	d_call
CASSVGGALLPIDGTQYF	TGTGCCAGCAGCGTAGGGGGAGCACTCCTCCCTATTGACGGTACGCAGTATTTT	NA	18	TRBJ2-3	TRBV9	NA
CASGGGTDNEKLFF	TGTGCCAGCGGGGGAGGGACTGATAATGAAAAACTGTTTTTT	NA	14	TRBJ1-4	TRBV7-8	NA
CASSPQDFDGYTF	TGCGCCAGCAGCCCCCAGGATTTTGATGGCTACACCTTC	NA	13	TRBJ1-2	TRBV5-1	NA
CASSLAGDSYEQYF	TGTGCCAGCAGCTTGGCAGGGGATTCCTACGAGCAGTACTTC	NA	14	TRBJ2-7	TRBV5-5	NA
CASSKFREQGNNNEQFF	TGTGCCAGCAGCAAATTTAGGGAACAGGGGAATAACAATGAGCAGTTCTTC	NA	17	TRBJ2-1	TRBV11-1	TRBD1
CASSPQREGLADTQYF	TGTGCCAGCAGCCCACAGCGGGAGGGCCTCGCAGATACGCAGTATTTT	NA	16	TRBJ2-3	TRBV28	TRBD2
CASSRQGPYEQYF	TGTGCCAGCAGCCGACAGGGTCCCTACGAGCAGTACTTC	NA	13	TRBJ2-7	TRBV6-1	TRBD1
CASSHLGTSGYTSYEQYF	TGTGCCAGCAGCCACCTAGGGACTAGCGGATACACTTCCTACGAGCAGTACTTC	NA	18	TRBJ2-7	TRBV4-2	TRBD2
CASSKLLEYQPQHF	TGTGCCAGCTCAAAGTTGTTGGAGTATCAGCCCCAGCATTTT	NA	14	TRBJ1-5	TRBV18	NA
CARWGDKNEQFF	TGTGCCCGCTGGGGGGATAAAAATGAGCAGTTCTTC	once	12	TRBJ2-1	TRBV27	NA
CASRVGPRGDTQYF	TGTGCCAGTAGAGTCGGGCCCAGAGGGGATACGCAGTATTTT	NA	14	TRBJ2-3	TRBV19	NA
CASSARDRGTGELFF	TGTGCCAGCAGTGCTCGGGACAGGGGCACCGGGGAGCTGTTTTTT	NA	15	TRBJ2-2	TRBV6-4	TRBD1
CASSVIGGPINTGELFF	TGTGCCAGCAGCGTAATAGGGGGTCCGATAAACACCGGGGAGCTGTTTTTT	NA	17	TRBJ2-2	TRBV9	NA
CASSPRKLAGVSSYEQYF	TGTGCCAGCTCACCCCGCAAACTAGCGGGAGTTTCGTCCTACGAGCAGTACTTC	once	18	TRBJ2-7	TRBV18	TRBD2
CASSTQGQAVTEAFF	TGTGCCAGCAGCACCCAGGGTCAAGCAGTCACTGAAGCTTTCTTT	NA	15	TRBJ1-1	TRBV11-2	NA
CSGIEGGGGFF	TGCAGCGGCATCGAAGGGGGAGGCGGATTCTTC	NA	11	TRBJ2-1	TRBV29-1	NA
CASSLDLTSGRKETQYF	TGTGCCAGCAGCTTAGATCTGACTAGCGGGAGAAAAGAGACCCAGTACTTC	NA	17	TRBJ2-5	TRBV11-2	TRBD2
CASSWDGGLGRGVNTEAFF	TGTGCCAGTAGTTGGGATGGGGGGCTTGGCAGAGGGGTGAACACTGAAGCTTTCTTT	NA	19	TRBJ1-1	TRBV19	NA
CASSFLASSYNEQFF	TGTGCCAGCAGTTTCCTAGCGAGCTCCTACAATGAGCAGTTCTTC	NA	15	TRBJ2-1	TRBV28	NA
CASSLGGDPYNEQFF	TGTGCCAGCAGTTTGGGGGGAGACCCTTACAATGAGCAGTTCTTC	NA	15	TRBJ2-1	TRBV27	NA
CASSPGPHSNQPQHF	TGTGCCAGCTCACCAGGCCCACATAGCAATCAGCCCCAGCATTTT	NA	15	TRBJ1-5	TRBV18	NA
CASSLWTGRSYSNQPQHF	TGTGCCAGCAGCTTGTGGACAGGGAGGTCATATAGCAATCAGCCCCAGCATTTT	NA	18	TRBJ1-5	TRBV7-9	TRBD1
CAWSVQSGWPLFQRFYEQYF	TGTGCCTGGAGTGTACAAAGCGGCTGGCCCCTTTTCCAGAGATTCTACGAGCAGTACTTC	once	20	TRBJ2-7	TRBV30	NA
CASSPTSGRTYEQYF	TGTGCCAGCAGCCCAACTAGCGGGAGGACCTACGAGCAGTACTTC	NA	15	TRBJ2-7	TRBV14	TRBD2
CASSLRASGPQETQYF	TGTGCCAGCAGCCTCAGGGCTAGCGGACCTCAGGAGACCCAGTACTTC	NA	16	TRBJ2-5	TRBV7-8	TRBD2
CASSHRGTPHSLYNEQFF	TGTGCCAGCAGCCACCGAGGGACTCCCCATTCACTCTACAATGAGCAGTTCTTC	once	18	TRBJ2-1	TRBV11-3	NA
CASSPRLAGGFQETQYF	TGTGCCAGCAGCCCCAGACTAGCGGGAGGTTTCCAAGAGACCCAGTACTTC	NA	17	TRBJ2-5	TRBV7-2	TRBD2
CASIELPGAGELFF	TGCGCCAGCATTGAACTACCAGGTGCCGGGGAGCTGTTTTTT	NA	14	TRBJ2-2	TRBV5-1	NA
CASSPPPGLAAINIQYF	TGTGCCAGCAGCCCCCCTCCGGGACTAGCGGCCATAAACATTCAGTACTTC	NA	17	TRBJ2-4	TRBV9	TRBD2
CATPHPDREGIGETQYF	TGTGCCACCCCGCACCCCGACCGGGAGGGTATTGGAGAGACCCAGTACTTC	NA	17	TRBJ2-5	TRBV2	TRBD2